This record covers a single T cell receptor beta chain. The entry originates in a study of blood T cell repertoires in COVID-19. Study as a whole: Acute and convalescent COVID-19 samples came from the United States, Italy and Spain. The cDNA or gDNA used as material had been derived from T cells, B-cell-depleted T cells, or PBMCs.

Authors' analysis steps: Reference gene primer amplification gave nucleated cell count estimates. Some clones are missing from TCRdb's copy, which holds only in-frame ones; the method was immunoSEQ multiplex PCR. V and J calls and clone size follow that table, whereas D and trimming were derived from the DNA. Among about 180,000 clones listed, under 85% were seen once. The germline V gene has CDR1 SGHTA and CDR2 FQGNSA. The CDR3 loop spans 14 amino acids. The V gene end was trimmed by 5 bases and the J gene end by 6 bases; junction bases not matched to a gene: 5. The chain couples TRBV7-2 to TRBJ2-7; 12 nucleotides line up with TRBD2. The receptor's source is an elderly woman with acute or convalescent COVID-19. The sample comprised peripheral blood. CDR3 sequence reads: CASSARLAGAEQYF. The DNA for the CDR3 is TGTGCCAGCAGCGCCCGACTAGCGGGAGCCGAGCAGTACTTC.